This T cell receptor (beta chain) was retrieved from a study of blood T cell repertoires in COVID-19. This CDR3 spans 15 amino acids. Germline V gives CDR1 SGHKS, CDR2 YYEKEE (reference sequence). Trimming shortened V by 4 bases and J by 2 bases, and 15 bases separated the two germline ends. Per the study methods: Estimation of nucleated cell counts relied on the amplification of reference gene primers. Sequencing was performed with immunoSEQ multiplex PCR; in TCRdb, only in-frame clones are kept and a portion is missing. The D gene and trimming were derived from the DNA, and the V and J assignments and clone size from that table. Here the sample spans over 250,000 clones, 70% to 90% being singletons.

Sequenced input: peripheral blood. The receptor was isolated from a man in his fifties with active or convalescent COVID-19. The gene calls are TRBV5-5 and TRBJ2-5; D perhaps matches TRBD1 (6 bases). The CDR3 loop is CASSPTTTGQETQYF. DNA for the CDR3: TGTGCCAGCAGCCCCACCACAACAGGGCAAGAGACCCAGTACTTC.